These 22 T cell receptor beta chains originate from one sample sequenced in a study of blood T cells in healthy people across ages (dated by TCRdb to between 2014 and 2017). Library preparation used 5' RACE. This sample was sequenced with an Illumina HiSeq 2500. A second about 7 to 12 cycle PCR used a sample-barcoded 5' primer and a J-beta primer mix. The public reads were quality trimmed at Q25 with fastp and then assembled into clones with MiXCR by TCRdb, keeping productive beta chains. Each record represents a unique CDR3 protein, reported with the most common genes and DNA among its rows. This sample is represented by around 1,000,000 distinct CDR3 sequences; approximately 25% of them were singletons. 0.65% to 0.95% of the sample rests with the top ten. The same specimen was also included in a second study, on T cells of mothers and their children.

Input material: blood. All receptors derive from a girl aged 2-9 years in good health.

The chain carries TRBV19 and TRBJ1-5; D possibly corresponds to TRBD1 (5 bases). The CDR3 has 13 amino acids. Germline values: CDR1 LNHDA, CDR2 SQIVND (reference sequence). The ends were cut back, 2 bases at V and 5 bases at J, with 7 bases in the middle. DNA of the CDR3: TGTGCCAGTAGTATACAGGGAGATCAGCCCCAGCATTTT. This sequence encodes CASSIQGDQPQHF.

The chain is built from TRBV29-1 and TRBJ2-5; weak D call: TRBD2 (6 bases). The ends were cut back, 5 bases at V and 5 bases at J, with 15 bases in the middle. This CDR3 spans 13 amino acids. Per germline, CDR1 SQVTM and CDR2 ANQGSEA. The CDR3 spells CSVQMWAGETQYF. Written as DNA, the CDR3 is TGCAGCGTTCAGATGTGGGCGGGGGAGACCCAGTACTTC. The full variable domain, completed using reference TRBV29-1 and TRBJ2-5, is SAVISQKPSRDICQRGTSLTIQCQVDSQVTMMFWYRQQPGQSLTLIATANQGSEATYESGFVIDKFPISRPNLTFSTLTVSNMSPEDSSIYLCSVQMWAGETQYFGPGTRLLVL.

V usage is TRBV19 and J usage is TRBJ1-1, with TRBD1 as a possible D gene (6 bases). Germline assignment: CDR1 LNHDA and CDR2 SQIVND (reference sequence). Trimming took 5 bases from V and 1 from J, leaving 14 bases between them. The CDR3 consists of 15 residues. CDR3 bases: TGTGCCAGTAGTCTCTGGGGGACAAAGAACACTGAAGCTTTCTTT. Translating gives CASSLWGTKNTEAFF.

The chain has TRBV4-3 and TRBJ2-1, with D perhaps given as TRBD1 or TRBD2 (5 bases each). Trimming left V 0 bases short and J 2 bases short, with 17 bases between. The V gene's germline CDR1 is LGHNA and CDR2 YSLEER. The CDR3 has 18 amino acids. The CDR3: CASSQDYWTGRTYNEQFF. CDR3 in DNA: TGCGCCAGCAGCCAAGATTATTGGACGGGGCGGACCTACAATGAGCAGTTCTTC.

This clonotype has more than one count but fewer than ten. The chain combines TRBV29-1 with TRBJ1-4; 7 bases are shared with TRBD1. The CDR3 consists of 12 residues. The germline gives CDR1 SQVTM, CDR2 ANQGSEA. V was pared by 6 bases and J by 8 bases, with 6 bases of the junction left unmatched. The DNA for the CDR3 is TGCAGCGTGGGAGGGACAGCAGAAAAACTGTTTTTT. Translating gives CSVGGTAEKLFF.

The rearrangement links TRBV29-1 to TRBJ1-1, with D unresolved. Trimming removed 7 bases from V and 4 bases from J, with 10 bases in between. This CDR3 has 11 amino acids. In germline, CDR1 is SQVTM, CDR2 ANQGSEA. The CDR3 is CSALVGTEAFF. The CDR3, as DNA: TGCAGCGCTCTGGTGGGCACTGAAGCTTTCTTT.

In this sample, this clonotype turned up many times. DNA of the CDR3: TGTGCCAGCAGTCCGAGGGGGCCCTCCTACGAGCAGTACTTC. Translation gives CASSPRGPSYEQYF. The J gene is TRBJ2-5, the V gene TRBV27; 7 bases line up with TRBD1. With the DNA end fitting TRBJ2-7 better, the J assignment may be wrong. This CDR3 has 14 amino acids. Germline V CDR1 and CDR2: MNHEY, SMNVEV (reference sequence).

DNA of the CDR3: TGCGCCAGCAGTTCCCGGGGATCCTCACCCTACGAGCAGTACTTC. It yields the protein CASSSRGSSPYEQYF. V is TRBV5-1 and J is TRBJ2-7; TRBD2 is a possible D gene (5 bases). Germline CDR1 and CDR2: SGHRS and YFSETQ. V gave up 5 bases and J gave up 2 bases, with 17 bases separating them. The CDR3 contains 15 residues.

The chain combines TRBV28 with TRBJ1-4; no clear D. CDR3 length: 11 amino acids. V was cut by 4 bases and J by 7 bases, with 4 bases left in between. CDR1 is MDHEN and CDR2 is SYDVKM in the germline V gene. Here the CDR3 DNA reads TGTGCCAGCAGTTCCCCTGAAAAACTGTTTTTT. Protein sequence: CASSSPEKLFF. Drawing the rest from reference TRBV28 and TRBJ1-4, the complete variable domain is DVKVTQSSRYLVKRTGEKVFLECVQDMDHENMFWYRQDPGLGLRLIYFSYDVKMKEKGDIPEGYSVSREKKERFSLILESASTNQTSMYLCASSSPEKLFFGSGTQLSVL.

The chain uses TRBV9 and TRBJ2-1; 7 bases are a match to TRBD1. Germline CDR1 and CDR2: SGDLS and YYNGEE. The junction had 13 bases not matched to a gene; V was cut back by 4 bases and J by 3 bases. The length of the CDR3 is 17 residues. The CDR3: CASSTPQGDTYYNEQFF. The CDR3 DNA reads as TGTGCCAGCAGCACCCCCCAGGGGGACACTTACTACAATGAGCAGTTCTTC.

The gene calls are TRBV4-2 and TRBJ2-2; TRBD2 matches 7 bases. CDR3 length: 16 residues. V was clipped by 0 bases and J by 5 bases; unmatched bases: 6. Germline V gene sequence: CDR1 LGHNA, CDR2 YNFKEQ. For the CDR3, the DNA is TGTGCCAGCAGCCAAGAGGGGTGGGAGGGAACCGGGGAGCTGTTTTTT. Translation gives CASSQEGWEGTGELFF.

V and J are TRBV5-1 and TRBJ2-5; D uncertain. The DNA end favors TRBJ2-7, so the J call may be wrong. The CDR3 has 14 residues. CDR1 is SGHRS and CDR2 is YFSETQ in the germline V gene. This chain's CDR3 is CASSSDLRSYEQYF. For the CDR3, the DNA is TGCGCCAGCAGCTCAGACCTCCGTTCCTACGAGCAGTACTTC.

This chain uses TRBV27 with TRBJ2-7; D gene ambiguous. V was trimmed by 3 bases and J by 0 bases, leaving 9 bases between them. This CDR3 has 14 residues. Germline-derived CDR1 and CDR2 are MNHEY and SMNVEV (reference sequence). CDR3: CASSLSDNSYEQYF. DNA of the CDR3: TGTGCCAGCAGTTTGTCAGACAACTCCTACGAGCAGTACTTC.

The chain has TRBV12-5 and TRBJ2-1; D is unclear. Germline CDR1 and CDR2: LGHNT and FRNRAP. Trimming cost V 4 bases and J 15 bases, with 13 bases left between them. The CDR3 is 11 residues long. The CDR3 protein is CASGSPLHVFF. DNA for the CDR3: TGTGCTAGTGGTTCCCCTCTCCACGTGTTCTTC.

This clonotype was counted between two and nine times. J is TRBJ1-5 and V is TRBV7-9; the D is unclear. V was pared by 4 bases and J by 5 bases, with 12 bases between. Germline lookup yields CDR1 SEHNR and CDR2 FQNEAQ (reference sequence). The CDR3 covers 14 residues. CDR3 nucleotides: TGTGCCAGCAGCTCTTTGAGATCGGATCAGCCCCAGCATTTT. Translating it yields CASSSLRSDQPQHF.

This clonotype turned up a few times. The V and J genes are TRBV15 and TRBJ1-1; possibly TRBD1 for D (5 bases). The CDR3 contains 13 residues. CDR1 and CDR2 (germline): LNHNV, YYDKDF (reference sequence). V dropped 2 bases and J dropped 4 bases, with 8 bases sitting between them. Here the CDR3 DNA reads TGTGCCACCAGCAGATCGGGGGGCACTGAAGCTTTCTTT. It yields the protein CATSRSGGTEAFF.

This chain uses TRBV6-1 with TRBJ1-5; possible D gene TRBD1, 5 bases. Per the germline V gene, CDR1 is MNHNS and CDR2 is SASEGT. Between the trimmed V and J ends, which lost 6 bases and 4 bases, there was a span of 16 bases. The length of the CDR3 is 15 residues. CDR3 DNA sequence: TGTGCCAGCAGACCACAGGCGAATCAGAATCAGCCCCAGCATTTT. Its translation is CASRPQANQNQPQHF.

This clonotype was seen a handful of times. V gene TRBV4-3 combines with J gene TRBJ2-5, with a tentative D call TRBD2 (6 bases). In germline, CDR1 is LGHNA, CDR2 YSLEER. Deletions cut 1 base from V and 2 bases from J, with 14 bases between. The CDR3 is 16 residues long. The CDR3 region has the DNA TGCGCCAGCAGCCAAGGGGACTTAAATACGCAAGAGACCCAGTACTTC. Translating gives CASSQGDLNTQETQYF.

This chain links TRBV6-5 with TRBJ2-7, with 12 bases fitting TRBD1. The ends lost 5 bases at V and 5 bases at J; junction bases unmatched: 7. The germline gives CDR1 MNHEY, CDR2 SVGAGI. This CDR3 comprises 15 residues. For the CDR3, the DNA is TGTGCCAGCAGTGCCCAAGGGACAGGGGGCAACGAGCAGTACTTC. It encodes CASSAQGTGGNEQYF.

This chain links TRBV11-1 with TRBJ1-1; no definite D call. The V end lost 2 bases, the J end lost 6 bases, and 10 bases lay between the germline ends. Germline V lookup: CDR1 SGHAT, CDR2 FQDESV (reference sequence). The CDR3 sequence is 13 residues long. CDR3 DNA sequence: TGTGCCAGCAGCTTAAGTAGGCCAGCTGAAGCTTTCTTT. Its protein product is CASSLSRPAEAFF. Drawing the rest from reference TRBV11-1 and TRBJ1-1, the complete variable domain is EAEVAQSPRYKITEKSQAVAFWCDPISGHATLYWYRQILGQGPELLVQFQDESVVDDSQLPKDRFSAERLKGVDSTLKIQPAELGDSAMYLCASSLSRPAEAFFGQGTRLTVV.

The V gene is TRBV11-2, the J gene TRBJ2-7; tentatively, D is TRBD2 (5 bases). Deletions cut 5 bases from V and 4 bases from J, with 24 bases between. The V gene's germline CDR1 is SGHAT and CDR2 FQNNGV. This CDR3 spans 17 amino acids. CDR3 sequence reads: CASSPTALSGNGYEQYF. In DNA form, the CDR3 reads TGTGCCAGCAGCCCCACCGCCCTCTCGGGAAACGGATACGAGCAGTACTTC.

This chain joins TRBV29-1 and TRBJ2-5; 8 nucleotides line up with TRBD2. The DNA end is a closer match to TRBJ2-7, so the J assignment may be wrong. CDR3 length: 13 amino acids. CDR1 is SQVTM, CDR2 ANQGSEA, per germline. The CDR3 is CSVGSSGGYEQYF. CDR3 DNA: TGCAGCGTTGGTTCCAGCGGGGGTTACGAGCAGTACTTC.